One and the same sample provided the 5 T cell receptor beta chains below, sequenced in a study of tumor-infiltrating lymphocytes in oesophageal squamous cell carcinoma. Using its own MiXCR run on the PCR reads, TCRdb lists one record per CDR3 protein. Of about 15,000 distinct CDR3 sequences listed, 45% to 50% are singletons. Sequenced sample: esophageal tumor tissue. These receptors all stem from a male donor with esophageal squamous cell carcinoma.

This clonotype counts as medium-sized. One end of the junction fails to match germline, which may point to a read error. The chain employs TRBV7-2 and TRBJ2-5; a possible D gene is TRBD2 (5 bases). CDR3 length: 13 residues. Germline V gives CDR1 SGHTA, CDR2 FQGNSA. This CDR3 is CASSLALREDLCF. The CDR3 nucleotides are TGTGCCAGCAGCTTAGCGTTACGGGAAGACCTTTGCTTC.

The rearrangement uses TRBV7-2 and TRBJ2-4; 7 bases match TRBD2. The assigned J gene may be wrong: the sequence end matches TRBJ2-7 better. The CDR3 runs to 14 residues. Germline V gives CDR1 SGHTA, CDR2 FQGNSA. The CDR3 region is CASSYSGTTYEQYF. DNA of the CDR3: TGTGCCAGCAGCTACAGCGGGACCACCTACGAGCAGTACTTC.

This clonotype has a count of ten or more. The CDR3 DNA sequence: TGTGCCAGCAGTTTGGGGCGGGGGGGCCAAGAGACCCAGTACTTC. Translating gives CASSLGRGGQETQYF. The V call is TRBV12-3 or TRBV12-4, the J call TRBJ2-5; 9 positions match TRBD2. V was pared by 3 bases and J by 1 base, with 3 bases of the junction left unmatched. The length of the CDR3 is 15 residues.

This clonotype has at least ten counts. The chain links TRBV10-3 to TRBJ2-7; 8 nucleotides line up with TRBD1. Germline-derived CDR1 and CDR2 are ENHRY and SYGVKD. The trim removed 6 bases at V and 2 bases at J, leaving 3 bases unmatched. The CDR3 sequence is 13 residues long. The chain's CDR3 is CAIRATGAYEQYF. The CDR3 DNA is TGTGCCATCAGGGCGACAGGGGCCTACGAGCAGTACTTC.

This clonotype showed up just once. The V gene is TRBV12-3 or TRBV12-4, the J gene TRBJ2-5; D gene ambiguous. The CDR3 is 14 residues long. Trimming took off 5 bases at V and 5 bases at J, with 15 bases between the two ends. The CDR3 sequence is CASSLELYGETQYF. In DNA form, the CDR3 reads TGTGCCAGCAGTCTAGAGTTGTATGGGGAGACCCAGTACTTC.